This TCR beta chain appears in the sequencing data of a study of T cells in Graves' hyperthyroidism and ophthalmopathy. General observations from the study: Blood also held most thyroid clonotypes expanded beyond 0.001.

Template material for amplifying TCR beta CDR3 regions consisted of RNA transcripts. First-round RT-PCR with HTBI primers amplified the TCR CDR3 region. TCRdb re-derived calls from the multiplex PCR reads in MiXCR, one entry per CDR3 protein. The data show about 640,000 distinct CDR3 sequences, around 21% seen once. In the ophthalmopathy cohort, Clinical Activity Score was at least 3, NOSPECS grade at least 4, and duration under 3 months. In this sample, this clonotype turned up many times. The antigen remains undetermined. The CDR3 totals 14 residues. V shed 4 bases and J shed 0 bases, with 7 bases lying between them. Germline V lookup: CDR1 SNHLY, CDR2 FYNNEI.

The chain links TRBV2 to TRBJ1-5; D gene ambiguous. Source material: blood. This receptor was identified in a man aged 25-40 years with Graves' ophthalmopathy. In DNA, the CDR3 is TGTGCCAGCAGTGTGGGGAATAGCAATCAGCCCCAGCATTTT. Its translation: CASSVGNSNQPQHF.